The next 23 T cell receptor beta chains were all read from a single sample in a study of T cell responses to AZD1222 COVID-19 vaccine (dated by TCRdb to the early 2020s). The library relied on the immunoSEQ multiplex PCR assay. Imported from immuneACCESS, the table was reduced by TCRdb to in-frame sequences with V and J called. These copies leave out some clones; in studies compared against another copy, an unresolved V gene accounts for under half, and the cause of the remainder is not known. This sample lists roughly 120,000 clones; roughly 88% were detected once. 15% to 20% of the sample goes to the ten largest clones. The time point tag for this specimen amounts to: baseline before first vaccination. What the treatment or condition label conveys for this sample: meningococcal conjugate vaccine given as trial control. The specimen comprised peripheral blood, sampled on day 0 of MenACWY control vaccination. The receptors shown here come from an adult in good health.

The chain recombines TRBV9 with TRBJ2-1; D is unresolved. This CDR3 has 13 residues. CDR1 is SGDLS and CDR2 is YYNGEE in the germline V gene. V was shortened by 0 bases and J by 10 bases, with 11 bases between the two germline ends. The CDR3 reads CASSVGDSSEQFF. The CDR3 DNA follows: TGTGCCAGCAGCGTAGGTGACTCCTCGGAGCAGTTCTTC.

This clone came up many times. The chain links TRBV3-1 (or the pseudogene TRBV3-2) to TRBJ2-1; D is uncertain. V lost 0 bases and J lost 4, with 10 bases in between. The V gene's germline CDR1 is LGHDT and CDR2 YNNKEL (reference sequence). The CDR3 contains 15 residues. The CDR3 region has the DNA TGTGCCAGCAGCCAAGATCTTAGCAGTTACAATGAGCAGTTCTTC. It specifies CASSQDLSSYNEQFF.

V is TRBV7-9 and J is TRBJ2-1; 9 bases map to TRBD2. Per the germline V gene, CDR1 is SEHNR and CDR2 is FQNEAQ (reference sequence). J gave up 4 bases and V 0 bases, and 1 base lay outside the gene matches. This CDR3 comprises 15 residues. Here the CDR3 DNA reads TGTGCCAGCAGCTTAGCGGGACTAGCTTACAATGAGCAGTTCTTC. This sequence encodes CASSLAGLAYNEQFF.

The table lists this clone with a count of one. The rearrangement links TRBV18 to TRBJ2-7, with 7 bases lining up with TRBD1. The CDR3 runs to 16 residues. The V gene's germline CDR1 is KGHSH and CDR2 LQKENI. V was clipped by 2 bases and J by 7 bases; unmatched bases: 14. The CDR3 here is CASSPTLSGQTEEQYF. DNA of the CDR3: TGTGCCAGCTCACCAACTCTATCGGGACAGACCGAAGAGCAGTACTTC.

This clone was counted only a few times. The chain has TRBV9 and TRBJ2-1; 13 bases fit TRBD2. Germline loops: CDR1 SGDLS, CDR2 YYNGEE. Trimming removed 1 base from V and 10 bases from J; junction bases left unmatched: 5. This CDR3 contains 15 residues. The CDR3 region is CASSVRGLAGWEQFF. The CDR3 nucleotides read TGTGCCAGCAGCGTACGGGGACTAGCGGGATGGGAGCAGTTCTTC.

This clone showed up just once. The chain carries TRBV28 and TRBJ2-1; 9 nucleotides match TRBD2. The CDR3 is 12 amino acids. The germline V gene has CDR1 MDHEN and CDR2 SYDVKM. The V segment lost 2 bases and the J segment 10 bases; nucleotides outside the gene matches: 0. CDR3 loop: CASSLLAGEQFF. In nucleotides, the CDR3 is TGTGCCAGCAGTTTACTAGCGGGAGAGCAGTTCTTC.

This rearrangement joins TRBV2 to TRBJ2-7; the match to TRBD2 covers 7 bases. The CDR3 has 13 residues. V lost 7 bases and J lost 3; bases outside the gene matches: 6. Per germline, CDR1 SNHLY and CDR2 FYNNEI. CDR3 loop: CASKAGLFYEQYF. As DNA, the CDR3 is TGTGCCAGCAAAGCGGGACTGTTCTACGAGCAGTACTTC.

The chain has TRBV4-2 and TRBJ2-7; maybe TRBD1 (6 bases). CDR3 size: 14 residues. CDR1 is LGHNA, CDR2 YNFKEQ, per germline. Between the trimmed V and J ends, which lost 4 bases and 2 bases, there was a span of 12 bases. The CDR3 loop is CASSPPGQTYEQYF. The CDR3 bases are TGTGCCAGCAGCCCCCCGGGACAAACCTACGAGCAGTACTTC.

The genes are TRBV3-1 (or the pseudogene TRBV3-2) and TRBJ1-5; D possibly corresponds to TRBD1 (5 bases). Between the trimmed V and J ends, which lost 0 bases and 6 bases, there was a span of 12 bases. The CDR3 covers 15 residues. The germline gives CDR1 LGHDT, CDR2 YNNKEL (reference sequence). The CDR3 protein is CASSQDGTQGQPQHF. The CDR3 DNA sequence: TGTGCCAGCAGCCAAGATGGGACGCAGGGTCAGCCCCAGCATTTT.

The chain joins TRBV7-3 to TRBJ2-5; D remains unclear. The germline V gene has CDR1 SGHTA and CDR2 FQGTGA. Deletions cut 2 bases from V and 0 bases from J, with 7 bases between. This CDR3 comprises 14 residues. DNA for the CDR3: TGTGCCAGCAGCTTATTGGCGGACCAAGAGACCCAGTACTTC. The encoded protein is CASSLLADQETQYF.

The chain uses TRBV5-4 and TRBJ2-3; 8 positions agree with TRBD1. The CDR3 has 15 residues. Germline loops: CDR1 SGHNT, CDR2 YYREEE (reference sequence). The V gene end was trimmed by 4 bases and the J gene end by 0 bases; junction bases not matched to a gene: 4. The CDR3 loop is CASSRGQGSTDTQYF. The CDR3, as DNA: TGTGCCAGCAGCCGCGGACAGGGAAGCACAGATACGCAGTATTTT.

This clone was counted between two and nine times. CDR3 sequence: CTSSHKREYYEQYF. CDR3 in DNA: TGCACCAGCAGCCACAAGCGCGAATACTACGAGCAGTACTTC. This chain links TRBV1 with TRBJ2-7; TRBD2 is taken as the D call from the table, unchecked against the DNA. TRBV1 is a pseudogene locus. The CDR3 totals 14 residues.

The chain links TRBV24-1 to TRBJ1-2, with D possibly being TRBD1 (5 bases). This CDR3 is 13 amino acids long. V lost 5 bases and J lost 1, with 7 bases in between. CDR1 is KGHDR and CDR2 is SFDVKD in the germline V gene. The CDR3 nucleotides are TGTGCCACCAGTGTGGGGGATAACTATGGCTACACCTTC. This sequence encodes CATSVGDNYGYTF.

The chain uses TRBV19 and TRBJ2-7, with 8 positions matching TRBD2. Looked up from germline, CDR1 is LNHDA and CDR2 is SQIVND (reference sequence). The CDR3 is made up of 14 amino acids. The V segment lost 4 bases and the J segment 3 bases; nucleotides outside the gene matches: 5. CDR3: CASSSSGIGYEQYF. The CDR3 coding sequence is TGTGCCAGTAGTAGTAGCGGGATAGGCTACGAGCAGTACTTC.

The chain is built from TRBV9 and TRBJ1-1; TRBD1 might be the D (5 bases). CDR1 SGDLS and CDR2 YYNGEE come from the germline V gene. The CDR3 totals 17 residues. Deletions cut 3 bases from V and 5 bases from J, with 23 bases between. The CDR3 DNA follows: TGTGCCAGCAGCGCAAACGCGGGACTCAAAAAGAAGACTGAAGCTTTCTTT. It yields the protein CASSANAGLKKKTEAFF.

This chain links TRBV4-1 with TRBJ2-7, with 10 nucleotides matching TRBD2. Germline V CDR1 and CDR2: MGHRA, YSYEKL. This CDR3 is 17 amino acids long. With 1 base clipped from V and 5 bases from J, the junction kept 11 bases outside the gene matches. The CDR3 sequence: CASSQAPTLAGDDEQYF. The CDR3 region has the DNA TGCGCCAGCAGCCAAGCCCCAACCCTAGCGGGAGATGACGAGCAGTACTTC.

V is TRBV19 and J is TRBJ1-4; D is undetermined. This CDR3 has 14 amino acids. V was clipped by 7 bases and J by 4 bases, with 13 bases between them. Germline loops: CDR1 LNHDA, CDR2 SQIVND (reference sequence). CDR3 sequence: CASTWGGINEKLFF. The CDR3, as DNA: TGTGCCAGTACCTGGGGAGGGATTAATGAAAAACTGTTTTTT.

The chain uses TRBV5-4 and TRBJ2-1; 7 nucleotides agree with TRBD1. The CDR3 is 16 residues long. Unmatched junction bases numbered 6, after V lost 3 bases and J lost 0 bases. Germline CDR1 and CDR2: SGHNT and YYREEE (reference sequence). CDR3 nucleotide sequence: TGTGCCAGCAGCTCATCCCGGGACAGCTCCTACAATGAGCAGTTCTTC. Residues: CASSSSRDSSYNEQFF. The full variable domain, with the rest looked up from reference TRBV5-4 and TRBJ2-1, is ETGVTQSPTHLIKTRGQQVTLRCSSQSGHNTVSWYQQALGQGPQFIFQYYREEENGRGNFPPRFSGLQFPNYSSELNVNALELDDSALYLCASSSSRDSSYNEQFFGPGTRLTVL.

V usage is TRBV6-5 and J usage is TRBJ1-6, with TRBD1 as a possible D gene (5 bases). The CDR3 contains 13 residues. Trimming cost V 7 bases and J 8 bases, with 12 bases left between them. CDR1 is MNHEY and CDR2 is SVGAGI in the germline V gene. The CDR3 spells CASTPGGHSPLHF. In nucleotides, the CDR3 is TGTGCCAGCACTCCCGGGGGACATTCACCCCTCCACTTT.

V and J are TRBV18 and TRBJ1-1; 9 bases fit TRBD1. Germline CDR1 and CDR2: KGHSH and LQKENI. J gave up 0 bases and V 4 bases, and 3 bases lay outside the gene matches. CDR3 length equals 15 residues. CDR3 amino acids: CASSRQGGMNTEAFF. The CDR3 region has the DNA TGTGCCAGCTCACGACAGGGGGGAATGAACACTGAAGCTTTCTTT.

The chain joins TRBV5-1 to TRBJ1-1; D unresolved. Trimming took off 1 base at V and 10 bases at J, with 17 bases between the two ends. The germline CDR1 and CDR2 sequences are SGHRS and YFSETQ. The CDR3 loop spans 14 amino acids. The CDR3 loop reads CASSLRAGGNGAFF. Written as DNA, the CDR3 is TGCGCCAGCAGCTTGAGGGCAGGTGGAAACGGAGCTTTCTTT.

V is TRBV25-1 and J is TRBJ1-1; D not resolved. Germline CDR1 reads MGHDK; CDR2 reads SYGVNS. The CDR3 length is 13 residues. Trimming took off 8 bases at V and 0 bases at J, with 10 bases between the two ends. CDR3 in DNA: TGTGCCAGCGACCGGAGCATGAACACTGAAGCTTTCTTT. It codes for CASDRSMNTEAFF.

The J gene is TRBJ1-2, the V gene TRBV6-5; D is ambiguous. Germline V gene sequence: CDR1 MNHEY, CDR2 SVGAGI. The V end lost 4 bases, the J end lost 5 bases, and 17 bases lay between the germline ends. This CDR3 contains 15 residues. The CDR3 loop reads CASSSGAGRGYGYTF. The CDR3 DNA is TGTGCCAGCAGTTCCGGAGCAGGTCGAGGTTATGGCTACACCTTC.